The entry below describes one T cell receptor beta chain. Recent acute infections and vaccinations were absent in the healthy HIV-negative adult donors. This specimen belongs to a study of shared clonotypes between healthy human individuals. As originally analysed: ImmunoSEQ output held junction-only sequences without quality scores, so filtering differed. Clones were read by immunoSEQ multiplex PCR, and TCRdb kept only the in-frame ones, dropping some. From that table come the V and J calls and clone size; the DNA was used to work out D and trimming. Among about 1 million clones listed, around 74% were seen once. This CDR3 is built from 15 residues. Between the trimmed V and J ends, which lost 3 bases and 4 bases, there was a span of 15 bases. The germline CDR1 and CDR2 sequences are SGHTA and FQGNSA.

The sequenced sample consisted of memory CD4+ T cells sorted from blood. Subset of the sample: CD45RA-negative fraction. The chain recombines TRBV7-2 with TRBJ1-1, with D possibly matching TRBD1 (5 bases). This receptor was obtained from a man aged 18-30 years in good health. The CDR3 nucleotides read TGTGCCAGCAGCTTCAGCGGTCTCGGGGGCACTGAAGCTTTCTTT. Amino acid sequence: CASSFSGLGGTEAFF.